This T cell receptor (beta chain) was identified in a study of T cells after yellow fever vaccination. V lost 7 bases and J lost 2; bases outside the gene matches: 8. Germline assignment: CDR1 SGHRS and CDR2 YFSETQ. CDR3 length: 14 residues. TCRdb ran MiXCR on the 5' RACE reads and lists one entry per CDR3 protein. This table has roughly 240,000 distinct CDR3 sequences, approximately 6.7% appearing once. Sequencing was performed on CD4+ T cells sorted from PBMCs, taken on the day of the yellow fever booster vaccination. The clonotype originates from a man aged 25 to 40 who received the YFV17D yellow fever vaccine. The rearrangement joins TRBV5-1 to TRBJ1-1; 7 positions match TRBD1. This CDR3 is CASALEGGNTEAFF. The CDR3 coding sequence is TGCGCCAGCGCCTTGGAAGGGGGCAACACTGAAGCTTTCTTT.